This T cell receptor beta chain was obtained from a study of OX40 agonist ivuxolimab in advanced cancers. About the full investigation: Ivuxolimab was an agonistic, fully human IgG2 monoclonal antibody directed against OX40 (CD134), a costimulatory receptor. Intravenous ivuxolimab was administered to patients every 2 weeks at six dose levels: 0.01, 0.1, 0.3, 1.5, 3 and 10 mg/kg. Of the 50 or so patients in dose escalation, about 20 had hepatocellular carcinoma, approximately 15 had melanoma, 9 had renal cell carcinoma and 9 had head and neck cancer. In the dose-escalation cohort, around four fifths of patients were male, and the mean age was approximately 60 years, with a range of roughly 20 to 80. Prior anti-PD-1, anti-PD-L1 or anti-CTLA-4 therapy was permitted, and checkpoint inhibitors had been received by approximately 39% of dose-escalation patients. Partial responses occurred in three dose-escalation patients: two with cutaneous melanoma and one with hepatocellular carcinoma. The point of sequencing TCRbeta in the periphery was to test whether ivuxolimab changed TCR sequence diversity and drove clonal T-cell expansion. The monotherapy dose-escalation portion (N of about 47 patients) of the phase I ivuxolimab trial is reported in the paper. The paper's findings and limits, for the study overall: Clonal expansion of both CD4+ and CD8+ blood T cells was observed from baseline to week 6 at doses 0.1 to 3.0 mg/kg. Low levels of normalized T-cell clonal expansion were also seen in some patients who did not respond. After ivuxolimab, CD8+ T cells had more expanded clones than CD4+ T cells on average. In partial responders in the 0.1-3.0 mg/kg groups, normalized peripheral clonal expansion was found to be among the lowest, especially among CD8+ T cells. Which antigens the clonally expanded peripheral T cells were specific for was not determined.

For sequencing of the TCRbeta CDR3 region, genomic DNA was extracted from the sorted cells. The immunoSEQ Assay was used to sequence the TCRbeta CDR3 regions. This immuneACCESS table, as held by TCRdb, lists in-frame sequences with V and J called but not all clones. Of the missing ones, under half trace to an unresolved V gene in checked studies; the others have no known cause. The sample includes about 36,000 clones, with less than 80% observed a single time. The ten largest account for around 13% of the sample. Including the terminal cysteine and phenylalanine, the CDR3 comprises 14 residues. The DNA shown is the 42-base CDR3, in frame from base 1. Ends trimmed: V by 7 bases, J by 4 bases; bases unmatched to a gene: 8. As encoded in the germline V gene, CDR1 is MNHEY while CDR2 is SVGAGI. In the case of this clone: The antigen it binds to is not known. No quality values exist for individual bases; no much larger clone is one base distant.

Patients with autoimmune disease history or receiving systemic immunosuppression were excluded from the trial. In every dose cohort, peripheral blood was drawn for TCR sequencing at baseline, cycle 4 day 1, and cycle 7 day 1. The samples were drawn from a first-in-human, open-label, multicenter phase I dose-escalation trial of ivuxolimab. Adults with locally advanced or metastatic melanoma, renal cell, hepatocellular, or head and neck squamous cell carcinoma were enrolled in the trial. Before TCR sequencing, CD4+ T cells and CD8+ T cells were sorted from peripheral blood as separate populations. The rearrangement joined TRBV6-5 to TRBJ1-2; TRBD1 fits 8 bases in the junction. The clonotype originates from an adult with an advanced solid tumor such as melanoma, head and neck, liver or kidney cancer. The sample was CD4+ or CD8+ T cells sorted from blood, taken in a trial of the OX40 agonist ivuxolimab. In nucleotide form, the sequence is TGTGCCAGCACCCAGAGGGGACAGGCCTATGGCTACACCTTC. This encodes CASTQRGQAYGYTF.